Sequencing of this T cell receptor beta chain was carried out in a study of blood T cell repertoires in COVID-19. Study-level information: T cells, B-cell-depleted T cells, or PBMCs supplied cDNA or gDNA.

CDR1 is SNHLY, CDR2 FYNNEI, per germline. V lost 4 bases and J lost 4; bases outside the gene matches: 2. This CDR3 comprises 15 residues. How the authors handled the data: How many nucleated cells were present was estimated from reference gene primer amplification. Some clones are missing from TCRdb's copy, which holds only in-frame ones; the method was immunoSEQ multiplex PCR. Clonal size and the V and J genes are those of that table, whereas D and trimming came from the DNA. Here the sample spans over 250,000 clones, approximately 91% being singletons. This sequence originates from a woman aged 30 to 39 with acute or convalescent COVID-19. The sample was peripheral blood. The chain employs TRBV2 and TRBJ2-3; 13 bases line up with TRBD2. This CDR3 is CASSGTSGSADTQYF. As DNA, the CDR3 is TGTGCCAGCAGTGGGACTAGCGGGAGTGCAGATACGCAGTATTTT.